This TCR beta chain is from a study of tumor-infiltrating lymphocytes in primary liver carcinoma. About the study: The cohort consisted of patients whose primary liver carcinoma was surgically resected. Findings of the study overall: Researchers did not compare CD4+ and CD8+ repertoires, as samples were bulk unsorted. It was in tumors, not blood, that the top-250-clone fraction was significantly higher (p = 0.039).

The template, approximately 500 ng total RNA, yielded TCR beta cDNA made with a constant-region primer. Libraries of TCR beta came from three nested multiplex PCR rounds with slightly modified ARM-PCR. The opening two PCR rounds, around 10 cycles each, paired TRBV1-TRBV30 forward primers with a C-beta reverse primer. One entry per CDR3 protein, called by TCRdb with MiXCR from the multiplex PCR reads. This sample has around 330,000 distinct CDR3 sequences, with roughly 60% found just once. Germline CDR1 MNHNS, CDR2 SASEGT. This CDR3 has 14 residues. Trimming shortened V by 7 bases and J by 13 bases, and 26 bases separated the two germline ends. Germline DNA was also extracted, with blood RNA taken from unsorted whole blood. As to this clonotype: What it binds is not known.

The source is a man aged 40-55 years with primary liver carcinoma and hepatitis B virus infection. J is TRBJ2-7 and V is TRBV6-1, with D unresolved. Sequenced: peripheral blood. CDR3 loop: CASTPTPPSYEYYF. CDR3 coding DNA: TGTGCCAGCACGCCGACACCTCCCTCCTACGAGTACTACTTC.